The present entry profiles one T cell receptor beta chain with its context. The antigen remains undetermined. This specimen belongs to a study of T cell responses to AZD1222 COVID-19 vaccine. General study results and limits: Breadth and depth of Spike-specific TCRs rose after two AZD1222 doses. Vaccine-associated CD4 TCRs ranged over spike, dominating at 160-218 and 743-854. Repertoire sampling was restricted to post-peak T cell response timepoints. Nearly half of spike-specific TCRs reportedly target unmutated variant regions.

Germline CDR1 reads MDHEN; CDR2 reads SYDVKM. The CDR3 is 14 amino acids. Trimming removed 10 bases at V and 3 bases at J, with 16 bases between. Assay used: immunoSEQ multiplex PCR; TCRdb lists only in-frame clones, some missing. This table has 85,000 to 130,000 clones, roughly 89% appearing once. The material sequenced was peripheral blood, taken on day 0 of AZD1222 vaccination. The sequence was collected from an adult in good health. V gene TRBV28 combines with J gene TRBJ1-3, with D unresolved. Written as DNA, the CDR3 is TGTGCCACCTGGGCCGACTCGAGTGGAAACACCATATATTTT. It yields the protein CATWADSSGNTIYF.